This T cell receptor beta chain appears in the sequencing data of a study of blood T cell repertoires in COVID-19. About the research overall: The study drew acute and convalescent COVID-19 samples from the United States, Italy and Spain. From T cells, B-cell-depleted T cells, or PBMCs came the material, which was cDNA or gDNA.

This CDR3 has 13 residues. Trimming removed 2 bases at V and 8 bases at J, with 12 bases between. Germline CDR1 reads MNHEY; CDR2 reads SVGAGI. Original data processing: Estimation of nucleated cell counts was performed using reference gene primer amplification. This table comes from immunoSEQ multiplex PCR, and its TCRdb copy is limited to in-frame clones, with some not included. Clone size and V and J calls were adopted from that table, with D and trimming inferred from the DNA. Seen here are around 140,000 clones, roughly 83% observed once, and the top ten hold about 1.5%. To note about this clone: Other DNA sequences in this sample translate to the same CDR3.

The chain has TRBV6-5 and TRBJ1-2; weak D call: TRBD1 (5 bases). Sample: peripheral blood. The clonotype was recovered from a man in his sixties with acute or convalescent COVID-19. The DNA of the CDR3 is TGTGCCAGCAGTTACGGGGGAGGAAAAGGCTACACCTTC. Residues: CASSYGGGKGYTF.